This entry is about one TCR beta chain. This entry belongs to a study of OX40 agonist ivuxolimab in advanced cancers. Germline CDR1 SGDLS, CDR2 YYNGEE. The ends lost 4 bases at V and 4 bases at J; junction bases unmatched: 8. This CDR3 region has 16 residues. The repertoire was sequenced with immunoSEQ multiplex PCR; TCRdb's copy has only in-frame clones and lacks some. The sample carries 20,000 to 25,000 clones, around 87% recorded once. Sequenced here: CD4+ or CD8+ T cells sorted from blood, sampled in a trial of the OX40 agonist ivuxolimab. The source of this sequence is an adult with an advanced solid tumor such as melanoma, head and neck, liver or kidney cancer. The gene calls are TRBV9 and TRBJ2-1; 10 bases are a match to TRBD2. The CDR3 is CASSPRLAGVYNEQFF. The CDR3 nucleotides read TGTGCCAGCAGCCCCAGACTAGCGGGCGTATACAATGAGCAGTTCTTC.